The 27 T cell receptor beta chains below all came from one sample that was sequenced in a study of control samples from healthy donors and cancer patients. Method: immunoSEQ multiplex PCR; TCRdb's copy keeps in-frame clones and lacks some. The repertoire consists of fewer than 40,000 clones, with roughly 92% occurring once and the leading ten covering roughly 1.7%. Sample: PBMCs. The receptor set was obtained from a man in his forties with colorectal cancer.

The rearrangement joins TRBV19 to TRBJ2-3; D unresolved. Per germline, CDR1 LNHDA and CDR2 SQIVND (reference sequence). The CDR3 sequence is 15 residues long. Trimming left V 6 bases short and J 4 bases short, with 17 bases between. CDR3 region: CASSADGGVADTQYF. DNA of the CDR3: TGTGCCAGTAGCGCGGACGGTGGGGTAGCAGATACGCAGTATTTT.

The V and J genes are TRBV4-2 and TRBJ2-7; the match to TRBD2 covers 8 bases. Germline CDR1 and CDR2: LGHNA and YNFKEQ. The J segment lost 3 bases and the V segment lost 3 bases, leaving 7 bases of the junction unmatched. The CDR3 has 15 residues. CDR3 in DNA: TGTGCCAGCAGCCAGCAGACTAGCGAAGTCTACGAGCAGTACTTC. The encoded protein is CASSQQTSEVYEQYF.

This clone appeared a single time. The chain's CDR3 is CASNGQYSNQPQHF. The CDR3 DNA follows: TGTGCCAGCAACGGACAGTATAGCAATCAGCCCCAGCATTTT. The rearrangement uses TRBV2 and TRBJ1-5; maybe TRBD1 (6 bases). Trimming removed 7 bases at V and 0 bases at J, with 10 bases between. There are 14 residues in the CDR3. Germline loops: CDR1 SNHLY, CDR2 FYNNEI.

This chain connects TRBV6-1 to TRBJ1-3; unclear D gene. Germline assignment: CDR1 MNHNS and CDR2 SASEGT. The CDR3 totals 15 residues. V was cut by 3 bases and J by 2 bases, with 11 bases left in between. CDR3 sequence reads: CASSDGQVAGNTIYF. DNA for the CDR3: TGTGCCAGCAGTGACGGCCAGGTCGCTGGAAACACCATATATTTT.

This clone is a singleton in its sample. The gene calls are TRBV6-5 and TRBJ2-5; TRBD2 agrees at 8 bases. V gave up 0 bases and J gave up 2 bases; unmatched junction bases: 5. This CDR3 has 16 amino acids. The germline gives CDR1 MNHEY, CDR2 SVGAGI. The CDR3 coding sequence is TGTGCCAGCAGTTACTCGTGGCGGGGGGTTCAAGAGACCCAGTACTTC. Its translation is CASSYSWRGVQETQYF.

J is TRBJ1-2 and V is TRBV27, with 8 bases identical to TRBD1. J was trimmed by 1 base and V by 5 bases; bases with no gene match: 9. The CDR3 sequence is 16 residues long. In germline, CDR1 is MNHEY, CDR2 SMNVEV (reference sequence). The CDR3 region has the DNA TGTGCCAGCAGTACCTACGACAGGGGCTTTAACTATGGCTACACCTTC. It codes for CASSTYDRGFNYGYTF.

The chain combines TRBV27 with TRBJ1-1; TRBD1 matches 7 bases. The CDR3 spans 15 residues. Per germline, CDR1 MNHEY and CDR2 SMNVEV (reference sequence). The V and J ends lost 1 base and 1 base, in that order; junction bases with no gene match: 3. CDR3 sequence reads: CASSLFRQGNTEAFF. CDR3 DNA: TGTGCCAGCAGTTTATTTAGACAGGGGAACACTGAAGCTTTCTTT.

The chain is built from TRBV6-5 and TRBJ1-1; D may be TRBD1 (6 bases). With 9 bases removed from V and 1 base from J, the gap between germline ends came to 18 bases. From germline, CDR1 is MNHEY and CDR2 SVGAGI. The CDR3 sequence is 15 residues long. The CDR3 loop is CASRDTGMGNTEAFF. In nucleotides, the CDR3 is TGTGCCAGTAGGGACACCGGAATGGGGAACACTGAAGCTTTCTTT.

J is TRBJ1-6 and V is TRBV3-1 (or the pseudogene TRBV3-2); D is uncertain. The CDR3 spans 14 residues. Per the germline V gene, CDR1 is LGHDT and CDR2 is YNNKEL (reference sequence). The ends were cut back, 4 bases at V and 4 bases at J, with 8 bases in the middle. The CDR3 region has the DNA TGTGCCAGCAGCCGTGGAGGGTATAATTCACCCCTCCACTTT. Amino acids: CASSRGGYNSPLHF.

The chain links TRBV7-2 to TRBJ1-1; 9 bases match TRBD1. V gave up 5 bases and J gave up 0 bases; unmatched junction bases: 4. The CDR3 length is 15 residues. CDR1 SGHTA and CDR2 FQGNSA come from the germline V gene. The CDR3 sequence: CASSPGQGLNTEAFF. In DNA, the CDR3 is TGTGCCAGCAGCCCAGGACAGGGGCTGAACACTGAAGCTTTCTTT.

The genes are TRBV7-6 and TRBJ1-2; 7 bases are a match to TRBD1. Germline lookup yields CDR1 SGHVS and CDR2 FNYEAQ. Trimming took 3 bases from V and 9 from J; bases not matched to a gene: 13. The CDR3 totals 15 residues. For the CDR3, the DNA is TGTGCCAGCAGCTTGCTGGCAGGGGGAAGTAAGAGCTACACCTTC. Translation gives CASSLLAGGSKSYTF. The whole variable domain, remainder taken from reference TRBV7-6 and TRBJ1-2, is GAGVSQSPRYKVTKRGQDVALRCDPISGHVSLYWYRQALGQGPEFLTYFNYEAQQDKSGLPNDRFSAERPEGSISTLTIQRTEQRDSAMYRCASSLLAGGSKSYTFGSGTRLTVV.

The chain uses TRBV12-3 or TRBV12-4 and TRBJ1-4, with 7 positions matching TRBD1. This CDR3 contains 13 residues. V was clipped by 3 bases and J by 14 bases; unmatched bases: 9. The CDR3 DNA follows: TGTGCCAGCAGTTTGGGGACAGTTGCGGGGCTGTTTTTT. As protein: CASSLGTVAGLFF.

The V and J genes are TRBV6-1 and TRBJ2-7, with 12 bases lining up with TRBD2. The CDR3 is 17 amino acids. CDR1 is MNHNS, CDR2 SASEGT, per germline. V was pared by 4 bases and J by 6 bases, with 13 bases of the junction left unmatched. In nucleotides, the CDR3 is TGTGCCAGCAGTGGCAGGGTGTCGGGGACTAGCGGGCCCGAGCAGTACTTC. This codes for CASSGRVSGTSGPEQYF.

In DNA form, the CDR3 reads TGTGCCAGCAGCCAAGAGCCGATCTCCTACAATGAGCAGTTCTTC. It codes for CASSQEPISYNEQFF. The chain joins TRBV4-2 to TRBJ2-1; D ambiguous. Between the trimmed V and J ends, which lost 0 bases and 0 bases, there was a span of 6 bases. The CDR3 is 15 amino acids. Germline lookup yields CDR1 LGHNA and CDR2 YNFKEQ.

This chain uses TRBV5-4 with TRBJ2-5, with D possibly TRBD2 on 6 matching bases. The CDR3 has 14 residues. CDR1 is SGHNT and CDR2 is YYREEE in the germline V gene (reference sequence). V lost 4 bases to trimming and J lost 1 base, with 11 bases between them. The CDR3 region is CASSGWGVQETQYF. Written as DNA, the CDR3 is TGTGCCAGCAGCGGGTGGGGGGTCCAAGAGACCCAGTACTTC.

The chain couples TRBV7-9 to TRBJ1-2; no reliable D call. Between the trimmed V and J ends, which lost 3 bases and 2 bases, there was a span of 10 bases. CDR3 size: 14 residues. Germline V gene lookup returns CDR1 SEHNR and CDR2 FQNEAQ (reference sequence). The CDR3 protein is CASSLGSSNYGYTF. CDR3 nucleotides: TGTGCCAGCAGCTTGGGGTCTTCCAACTATGGCTACACCTTC.

The chain links TRBV7-8 to TRBJ2-3, with 12 bases aligning to TRBD2. CDR1 and CDR2 from the germline V gene are SGHVS and FQNEAQ. The junction had 2 bases not matched to a gene; V was cut back by 4 bases and J by 6 bases. The CDR3 has 14 residues. CDR3 amino acids: CASSSSGGGDTQYF. The CDR3 nucleotides read TGTGCCAGCAGCTCTAGCGGGGGGGGTGATACGCAGTATTTT.

J is TRBJ1-5 and V is TRBV13, with D uncertain. The CDR3 contains 13 residues. CDR1 is PRHDT and CDR2 is FYEKMQ in the germline V gene (reference sequence). The V and J ends lost 3 bases and 1 base respectively, with 4 bases between them. As DNA, the CDR3 is TGTGCCAGCAGCTTCGGGAGCAATCAGCCCCAGCATTTT. Translating gives CASSFGSNQPQHF.

This sequence joins TRBV30 and TRBJ2-5, with a tentative D call TRBD2 (5 bases). V shed 5 bases and J shed 5 bases, with 15 bases lying between them. There are 13 residues in the CDR3. CDR1 and CDR2 from the germline V gene are GTSNPN and SVGIG (reference sequence). The CDR3 spells CAWSSGVKETQYF. DNA of the CDR3: TGTGCCTGGTCTTCCGGGGTCAAGGAGACCCAGTACTTC. Full variable domain (outside the CDR3, taken from reference TRBV30 and TRBJ2-5): SQTIHQWPATLVQPVGSPLSLECTVEGTSNPNLYWYRQAAGRGLQLLFYSVGIGQISSEVPQNLSASRPQDRQFILSSKKLLLSDSGFYLCAWSSGVKETQYFGPGTRLLVL.

The V and J genes are TRBV5-1 and TRBJ2-5, with 12 bases that match TRBD2. With 4 bases clipped from V and 0 bases from J, the junction kept 13 bases outside the gene matches. Germline lookup yields CDR1 SGHRS and CDR2 YFSETQ. This CDR3 comprises 19 residues. CDR3 sequence reads: CASSPGRTSGARYQETQYF. The CDR3 nucleotides read TGCGCCAGCAGCCCAGGCCGGACTAGCGGGGCCCGGTACCAAGAGACCCAGTACTTC. The whole variable domain, remainder taken from reference TRBV5-1 and TRBJ2-5, is KAGVTQTPRYLIKTRGQQVTLSCSPISGHRSVSWYQQTPGQGLQFLFEYFSETQRNKGNFPGRFSGRQFSNSRSEMNVSTLELGDSALYLCASSPGRTSGARYQETQYFGPGTRLLVL.

This chain uses TRBV6-5 with TRBJ1-1; D not certain. This CDR3 spans 16 amino acids. The germline V and J ends were trimmed by 0 bases and 0 bases, with 11 bases remaining between them. Germline CDR1 is MNHEY and CDR2 is SVGAGI. The CDR3 is CASSYSFQIMNTEAFF. DNA for the CDR3: TGTGCCAGCAGTTACTCGTTTCAGATAATGAACACTGAAGCTTTCTTT.

The chain uses TRBV30 and TRBJ1-6; TRBD1 aligns across 9 bases. The CDR3 has 14 amino acids. V was clipped by 0 bases and J by 14 bases; unmatched bases: 8. Germline V gene data show CDR1 as GTSNPN and CDR2 as SVGIG (reference sequence). Written as DNA, the CDR3 is TGTGCCTGGAGTGTACAGGGACAGGGTTTATCCCTCCACTTT. Its protein product is CAWSVQGQGLSLHF.

The chain couples TRBV29-1 to TRBJ2-1, with unresolved D. The CDR3 covers 13 residues. V gave up 2 bases and J gave up 6 bases, with 11 bases separating them. CDR1 is SQVTM and CDR2 is ANQGSEA in the germline V gene. This chain's CDR3 is CSVERTRANEQFF. The CDR3 coding sequence is TGCAGCGTTGAAAGGACGAGAGCCAATGAGCAGTTCTTC.

The chain uses TRBV7-2 and TRBJ1-2; a weak D match, TRBD1 (6 bases). The CDR3 is 14 amino acids. The ends were cut back, 10 bases at V and 2 bases at J, with 17 bases in the middle. Germline lookup yields CDR1 SGHTA and CDR2 FQGNSA. CDR3 nucleotides: TGTGCCACCCAAGAGGACAGCTTCAACTATGGCTACACCTTC. Its translation is CATQEDSFNYGYTF.

The chain recombines TRBV19 with TRBJ1-5, with a possible D match to TRBD1 (5 bases). Trimming removed 1 base from V and 3 bases from J, with 16 bases in between. Per the germline V gene, CDR1 is LNHDA and CDR2 is SQIVND (reference sequence). The CDR3 is 17 residues long. The DNA for the CDR3 is TGTGCCAGTAGTATAGCCTTAACCGGGACCACCAATCAGCCCCAGCATTTT. This codes for CASSIALTGTTNQPQHF.

This chain joins TRBV5-8 and TRBJ1-5, with D possibly TRBD1 on 5 matching bases. Per germline, CDR1 SGHTS and CDR2 YDEGEE. There are 13 residues in the CDR3. V was trimmed by 3 bases and J by 5 bases, leaving 9 bases between them. CDR3 in amino acids: CASSWSRDQPQHF. CDR3 DNA: TGTGCCAGCAGCTGGTCCAGGGATCAGCCCCAGCATTTT. The variable domain in full, with the rest retrieved from reference TRBV5-8 and TRBJ1-5, is EAGVTQSPTHLIKTRGQQATLRCSPISGHTSVYWYQQALGLGLQFLLWYDEGEERNRGNFPPRFSGRQFPNYSSELNVNALELEDSALYLCASSWSRDQPQHFGDGTRLSIL.

The chain joins TRBV2 to TRBJ1-4; tentative D call: TRBD1 (5 bases). Per the germline V gene, CDR1 is SNHLY and CDR2 is FYNNEI. The CDR3 totals 14 residues. The V gene lost 5 bases and the J gene lost 7 bases, with 14 bases spanning the gap. CDR3 amino acids: CASSPGQRGEKLFF. The CDR3 DNA is TGTGCCAGCAGTCCAGGGCAAAGGGGTGAAAAACTGTTTTTT.